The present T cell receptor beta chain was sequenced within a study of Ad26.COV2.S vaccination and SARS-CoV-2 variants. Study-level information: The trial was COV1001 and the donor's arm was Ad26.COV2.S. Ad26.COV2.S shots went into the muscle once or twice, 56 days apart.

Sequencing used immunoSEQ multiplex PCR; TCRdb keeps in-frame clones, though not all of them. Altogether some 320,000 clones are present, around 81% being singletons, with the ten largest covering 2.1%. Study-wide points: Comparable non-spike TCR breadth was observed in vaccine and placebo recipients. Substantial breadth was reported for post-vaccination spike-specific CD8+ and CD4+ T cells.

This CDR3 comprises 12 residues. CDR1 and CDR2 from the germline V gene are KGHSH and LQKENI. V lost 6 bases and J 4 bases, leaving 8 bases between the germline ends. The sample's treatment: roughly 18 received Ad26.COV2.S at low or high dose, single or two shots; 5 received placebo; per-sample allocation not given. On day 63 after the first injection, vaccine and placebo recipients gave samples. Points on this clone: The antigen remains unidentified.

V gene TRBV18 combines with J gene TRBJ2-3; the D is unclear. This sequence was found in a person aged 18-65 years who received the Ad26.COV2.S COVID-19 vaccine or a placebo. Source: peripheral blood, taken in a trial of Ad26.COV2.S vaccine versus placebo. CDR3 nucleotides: TGTGCCAGCTCCCTCCAAGCAGATACGCAGTATTTT. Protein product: CASSLQADTQYF. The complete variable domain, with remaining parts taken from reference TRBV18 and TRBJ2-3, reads NAGVMQNPRHLVRRRGQEARLRCSPMKGHSHVYWYRQLPEEGLKFMVYLQKENIIDESGMPKERFSAEFPKEGPSILRIQQVVRGDSAAYFCASSLQADTQYFGPGTRLTVL.